Below, 17 T cell receptor beta chains from the same sample are listed, as sequenced in a study of T cells after yellow fever vaccination. TCRdb used MiXCR to reprocess the 5' RACE reads, holding one entry per CDR3 protein. The sample has 340,000 or so distinct CDR3 sequences, around an eighth seen once; the top ten hold roughly 3%. The sample was CD4+ T cells sorted from PBMCs, taken 15 days after the yellow fever booster vaccination. All receptors derive from a man aged 18 to 30 who received the YFV17D yellow fever vaccine.

This clonotype was seen a handful of times. CDR3 nucleotides: TGTGCCAGCAGCTTACGCTCGGCCTGGCAACCCGGCGAGCAGTACTTC. It translates to CASSLRSAWQPGEQYF. The gene calls are TRBV13 and TRBJ2-7; D gene uncertain. V lost 2 bases and J 6 bases, leaving 20 bases between the germline ends. The CDR3 loop spans 16 amino acids. CDR1 is PRHDT and CDR2 is FYEKMQ in the germline V gene (reference sequence).

This clonotype has more than one count but fewer than ten. The gene calls are TRBV10-3 and TRBJ1-2, with no clear D. Germline CDR1 and CDR2: ENHRY and SYGVKD. The CDR3 totals 14 residues. V lost 0 bases and J lost 2, with 7 bases in between. The CDR3, as DNA: TGTGCCATCAGTGAGTCGGAAGAAAACTATGGCTACACCTTC. As protein: CAISESEENYGYTF.

V is TRBV28 and J is TRBJ1-5; TRBD1 might be the D (6 bases). Trimming stripped 5 bases from V and 4 bases from J, with 15 bases between. The CDR3 length is 15 residues. Per the germline V gene, CDR1 is MDHEN and CDR2 is SYDVKM. For the CDR3, the DNA is TGTGCCAGCAGTCGACTTGGACAGCTTAATCAGCCCCAGCATTTT. Residues: CASSRLGQLNQPQHF. The variable domain in full, with the rest retrieved from reference TRBV28 and TRBJ1-5, is DVKVTQSSRYLVKRTGEKVFLECVQDMDHENMFWYRQDPGLGLRLIYFSYDVKMKEKGDIPEGYSVSREKKERFSLILESASTNQTSMYLCASSRLGQLNQPQHFGDGTRLSIL.

The table lists this clonotype with many counts. The V call is TRBV9, the J call TRBJ2-1; no clear D. Trimming stripped 4 bases from V and 3 bases from J, with 14 bases between. CDR1 SGDLS and CDR2 YYNGEE come from the germline V gene. The CDR3 consists of 15 residues. CDR3 amino acids: CASSTQGSGYNEQFF. The CDR3, as DNA: TGTGCCAGCAGCACCCAAGGGTCAGGCTACAATGAGCAGTTCTTC.

This clonotype occurred many times. V is TRBV4-3 and J is TRBJ2-3, with 9 bases matching TRBD2. The CDR3 covers 17 residues. V shed 0 bases, J shed 6 bases, and the junction held 10 bases outside the gene matches. Germline values: CDR1 LGHNA, CDR2 YSLEER. The CDR3 protein is CASSQDVGGGAIDTQYF. The DNA for the CDR3 is TGCGCCAGCAGCCAAGATGTAGGCGGGGGGGCGATCGATACGCAGTATTTT.

The V and J genes are TRBV6-6 and TRBJ1-4; the D gene is possibly TRBD1 (5 bases). Looked up from germline, CDR1 is MNHNY and CDR2 is SVGAGI (reference sequence). The CDR3 extends over 14 amino acids. Trimming cost V 0 bases and J 7 bases, with 9 bases left between them. The CDR3, as DNA: TGTGCCAGCAGTTACTCCCAGGGAGGTGAAAAACTGTTTTTT. Translated: CASSYSQGGEKLFF.

This clonotype has ten or more counts. V usage is TRBV6-5 and J usage is TRBJ2-1, with a possible D match to TRBD2 (5 bases). Germline values: CDR1 MNHEY, CDR2 SVGAGI. The CDR3 sequence is 15 residues long. Trimming took off 6 bases at V and 1 base at J, with 13 bases between the two ends. The CDR3 nucleotides are TGTGCCAGCAGCCCCGACGGAGGTTCCTACAATGAGCAGTTCTTC. This translates into CASSPDGGSYNEQFF.

This clonotype was observed a handful of times. The V gene is TRBV5-1, the J gene TRBJ2-6; D may be TRBD1 (6 bases). CDR3 length: 17 residues. V lost 3 bases and J lost 0, with 13 bases in between. Germline V gives CDR1 SGHRS, CDR2 YFSETQ. In DNA, the CDR3 is TGCGCCAGCAGCTCGGCACAGGGACGCTCTGGGGCCAACGTCCTGACTTTC. Translation gives CASSSAQGRSGANVLTF. The whole variable domain, remainder taken from reference TRBV5-1 and TRBJ2-6, is KAGVTQTPRYLIKTRGQQVTLSCSPISGHRSVSWYQQTPGQGLQFLFEYFSETQRNKGNFPGRFSGRQFSNSRSEMNVSTLELGDSALYLCASSSAQGRSGANVLTFGAGSRLTVL.

This clonotype showed up just a few times. The V and J genes are TRBV5-1 and TRBJ2-3; a possible D gene is TRBD1 (5 bases). The CDR3 consists of 15 residues. CDR1 and CDR2 from the germline V gene are SGHRS and YFSETQ. V was clipped by 4 bases and J by 0 bases, with 12 bases between them. In DNA, the CDR3 is TGCGCCAGCAGCCAGGACACCTCTAGCACAGATACGCAGTATTTT. It yields the protein CASSQDTSSTDTQYF.

V usage is TRBV28 and J usage is TRBJ2-7; D possibly corresponds to TRBD1 (5 bases). The V end lost 6 bases, the J end lost 6 bases, and 12 bases lay between the germline ends. The CDR3 has 12 residues. CDR1 is MDHEN, CDR2 SYDVKM, per germline. This CDR3 reads CASSQGFGEQYV. CDR3 bases: TGTGCCAGCAGCCAGGGTTTCGGCGAGCAGTACGTC.

This clonotype was counted a few times. The V and J genes are TRBV4-1 and TRBJ1-6; D uncertain. The CDR3 totals 14 residues. The germline V gene has CDR1 MGHRA and CDR2 YSYEKL. Trimming cost V 8 bases and J 7 bases, with 15 bases left between them. The CDR3 sequence is CASEVDKGNSPLHF. In nucleotides, the CDR3 is TGCGCCAGCGAAGTCGACAAAGGAAATTCACCCCTCCACTTT.

V gene TRBV3-1 combines with J gene TRBJ2-3; D is possibly TRBD1 or TRBD2 (5 bases each). Trimming cost V 1 base and J 3 bases, with 26 bases left between them. The CDR3 spans 20 residues. Germline V CDR1 and CDR2: LGHDT, YNNKEL (reference sequence). The CDR3 protein is CASSQGVWQLRDRRTDTQYF. The CDR3 coding sequence is TGTGCCAGCAGCCAAGGTGTTTGGCAGTTACGGGACCGTCGTACAGATACGCAGTATTTT.

The chain links TRBV6-5 to TRBJ1-2; no reliable D call. The germline V gene has CDR1 MNHEY and CDR2 SVGAGI. V gave up 0 bases and J gave up 5 bases, with 7 bases separating them. The CDR3 runs to 13 residues. Here the CDR3 reads CASSYSTRYGYTF. The CDR3 nucleotides read TGTGCCAGCAGTTACTCGACCCGGTATGGCTACACCTTC.

In this sample, this clonotype turned up a few times. The rearrangement joins TRBV9 to TRBJ1-2; 11 bases align to TRBD1. V lost 3 bases and J lost 4; bases outside the gene matches: 5. The germline CDR1 and CDR2 sequences are SGDLS and YYNGEE. This CDR3 is built from 15 residues. CDR3 sequence: CASSAGQGAFYGYTF. The CDR3 nucleotides are TGTGCCAGCAGCGCTGGACAGGGGGCCTTCTATGGCTACACCTTC.

This clonotype has just a few counts. The chain uses TRBV18 and TRBJ1-2, with no clear D. Trimming stripped 1 base from V and 2 bases from J, with 8 bases between. This CDR3 spans 14 amino acids. Germline CDR1 is KGHSH and CDR2 is LQKENI. Here the CDR3 reads CASSPLYRNYGYTF. The CDR3 bases are TGTGCCAGCTCACCACTTTATCGGAACTATGGCTACACCTTC.

The V and J genes are TRBV5-1 and TRBJ2-7; 7 bases align to TRBD1. The CDR3 consists of 14 residues. The trim removed 2 bases at V and 5 bases at J, leaving 7 bases unmatched. The germline V gene has CDR1 SGHRS and CDR2 YFSETQ. The CDR3 protein is CASSLPGQTDEQYF. The CDR3 nucleotides are TGCGCCAGCAGCTTACCGGGACAGACGGACGAGCAGTACTTC.

This clonotype occurred a few times. J is TRBJ1-6 and V is TRBV20-1, with a tentative D call TRBD1 (5 bases). V was clipped by 0 bases and J by 0 bases, with 12 bases between them. The germline V gene has CDR1 DFQATT and CDR2 SNEGSKA (reference sequence). CDR3 length equals 17 residues. The DNA for the CDR3 is TGCAGTGCTAGAGATCTTTCAGGGAACTCCTATAATTCACCCCTCCACTTT. Translating gives CSARDLSGNSYNSPLHF.